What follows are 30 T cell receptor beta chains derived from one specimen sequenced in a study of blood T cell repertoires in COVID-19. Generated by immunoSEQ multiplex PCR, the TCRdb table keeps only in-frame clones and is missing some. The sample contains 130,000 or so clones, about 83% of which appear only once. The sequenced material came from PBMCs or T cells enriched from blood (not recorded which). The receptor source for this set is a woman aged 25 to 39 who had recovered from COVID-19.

CDR3 region: CASRPSGQAHNEQFF. CDR3 DNA: TGCGCCAGCAGACCCTCGGGACAGGCACACAATGAGCAGTTCTTC. The chain uses TRBV5-1 and TRBJ2-1, with 8 bases aligning to TRBD1. The V segment lost 5 bases and the J segment 5 bases; nucleotides outside the gene matches: 9. This CDR3 comprises 15 residues. Germline V CDR1 and CDR2: SGHRS, YFSETQ.

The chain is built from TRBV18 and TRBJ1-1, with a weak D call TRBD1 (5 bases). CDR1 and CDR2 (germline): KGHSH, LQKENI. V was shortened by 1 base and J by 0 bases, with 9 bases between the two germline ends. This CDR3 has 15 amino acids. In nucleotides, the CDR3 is TGTGCCAGCTCACCACTTGACAGCATGAACACTGAAGCTTTCTTT. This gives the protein CASSPLDSMNTEAFF. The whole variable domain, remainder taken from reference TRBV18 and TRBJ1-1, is NAGVMQNPRHLVRRRGQEARLRCSPMKGHSHVYWYRQLPEEGLKFMVYLQKENIIDESGMPKERFSAEFPKEGPSILRIQQVVRGDSAAYFCASSPLDSMNTEAFFGQGTRLTVV.

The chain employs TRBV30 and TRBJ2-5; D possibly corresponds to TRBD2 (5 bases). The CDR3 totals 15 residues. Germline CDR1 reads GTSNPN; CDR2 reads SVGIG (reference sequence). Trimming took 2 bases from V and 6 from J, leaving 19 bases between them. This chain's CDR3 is CAWSLPAEGRKTQYF. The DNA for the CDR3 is TGTGCCTGGAGTCTCCCAGCAGAGGGTAGAAAGACCCAGTACTTC. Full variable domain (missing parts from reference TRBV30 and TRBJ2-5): SQTIHQWPATLVQPVGSPLSLECTVEGTSNPNLYWYRQAAGRGLQLLFYSVGIGQISSEVPQNLSASRPQDRQFILSSKKLLLSDSGFYLCAWSLPAEGRKTQYFGPGTRLLVL.

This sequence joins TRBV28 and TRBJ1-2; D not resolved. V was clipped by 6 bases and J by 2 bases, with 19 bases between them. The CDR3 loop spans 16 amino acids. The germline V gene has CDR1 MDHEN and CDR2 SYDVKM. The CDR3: CASSRPDMDLNYGYTF. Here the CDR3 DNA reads TGTGCCAGCAGCCGCCCCGACATGGATTTGAACTATGGCTACACCTTC.

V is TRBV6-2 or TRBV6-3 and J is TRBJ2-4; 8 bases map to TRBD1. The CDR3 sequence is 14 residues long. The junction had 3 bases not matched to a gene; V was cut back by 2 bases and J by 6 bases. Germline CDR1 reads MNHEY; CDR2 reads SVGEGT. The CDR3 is CASSYGQGGNIQYF. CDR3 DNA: TGTGCCAGCAGTTACGGACAGGGTGGAAACATTCAGTACTTC.

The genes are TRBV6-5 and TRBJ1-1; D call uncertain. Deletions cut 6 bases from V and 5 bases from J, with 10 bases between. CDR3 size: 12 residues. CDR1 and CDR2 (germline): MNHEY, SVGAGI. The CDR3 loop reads CASRPGGTEAFF. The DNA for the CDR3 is TGTGCCAGCAGGCCCGGAGGTACTGAAGCTTTCTTT.

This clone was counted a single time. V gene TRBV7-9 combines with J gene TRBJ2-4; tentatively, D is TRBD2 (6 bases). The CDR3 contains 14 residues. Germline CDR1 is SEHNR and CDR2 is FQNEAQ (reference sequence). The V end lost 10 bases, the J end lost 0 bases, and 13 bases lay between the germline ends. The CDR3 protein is CAIGGTVAKNIQYF. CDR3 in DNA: TGTGCCATCGGGGGTACCGTAGCCAAAAACATTCAGTACTTC.

The CDR3 DNA reads as TGTGCCAGCAGCGGGGAGGATCGGGTGACCGGGGAGCTGTTTTTT. Amino acid sequence: CASSGEDRVTGELFF. The V gene is TRBV9, the J gene TRBJ2-2, with a weak D call TRBD2 (6 bases). The CDR3 length is 15 residues. CDR1 and CDR2 (germline): SGDLS, YYNGEE. The V end was cut by 3 bases, the J end by 5 bases, with 14 bases between.

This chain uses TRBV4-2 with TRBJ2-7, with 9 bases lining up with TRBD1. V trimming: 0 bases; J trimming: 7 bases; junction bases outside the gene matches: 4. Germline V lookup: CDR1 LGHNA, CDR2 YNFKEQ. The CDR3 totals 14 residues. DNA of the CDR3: TGTGCCAGCAGCCAAGACCGACAGGGGGGAGAGCAGTACTTC. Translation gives CASSQDRQGGEQYF.

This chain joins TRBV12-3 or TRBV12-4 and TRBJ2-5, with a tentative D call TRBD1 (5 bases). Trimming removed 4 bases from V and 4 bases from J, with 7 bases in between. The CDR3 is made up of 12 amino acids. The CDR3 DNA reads TGTGCCAGCAGTTATCAGGGAGAGACCCAGTACTTC. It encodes CASSYQGETQYF.

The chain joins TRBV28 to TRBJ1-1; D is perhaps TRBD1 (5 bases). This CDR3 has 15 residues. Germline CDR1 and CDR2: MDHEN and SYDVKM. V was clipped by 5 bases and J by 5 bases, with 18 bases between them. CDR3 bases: TGTGCCAGCAGTCTTCTCGCGACAGTCGTTACTGAAGCTTTCTTT. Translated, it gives CASSLLATVVTEAFF.

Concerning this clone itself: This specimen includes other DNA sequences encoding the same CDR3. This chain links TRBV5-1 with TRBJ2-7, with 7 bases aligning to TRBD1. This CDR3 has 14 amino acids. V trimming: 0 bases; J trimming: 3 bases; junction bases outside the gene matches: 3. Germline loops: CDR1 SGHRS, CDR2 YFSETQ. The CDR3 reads CASSLVAGGYEQYF. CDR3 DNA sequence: TGCGCCAGCAGCTTGGTGGCAGGGGGCTACGAGCAGTACTTC.

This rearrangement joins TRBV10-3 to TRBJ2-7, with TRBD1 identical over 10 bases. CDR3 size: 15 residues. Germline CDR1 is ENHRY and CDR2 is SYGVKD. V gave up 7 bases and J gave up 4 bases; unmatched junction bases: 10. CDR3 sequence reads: CAINEPGQGRYEQYF. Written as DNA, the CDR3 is TGTGCCATCAACGAACCGGGACAGGGGCGATACGAGCAGTACTTC.

The CDR3 loop is CASREVPSSYEQYF. The CDR3 DNA sequence: TGCGCCAGCAGAGAGGTCCCGAGCTCCTACGAGCAGTACTTC. The chain recombines TRBV5-1 with TRBJ2-7; no reliable D call. The CDR3 consists of 14 residues. Germline V gives CDR1 SGHRS, CDR2 YFSETQ. The V end was cut by 5 bases, the J end by 0 bases, with 12 bases between.

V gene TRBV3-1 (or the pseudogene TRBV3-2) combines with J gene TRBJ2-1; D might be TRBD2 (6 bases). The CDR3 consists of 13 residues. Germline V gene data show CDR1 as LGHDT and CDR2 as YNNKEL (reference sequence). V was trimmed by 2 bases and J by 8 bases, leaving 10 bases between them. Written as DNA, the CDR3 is TGTGCCAGCAGCCAACCGACTAGAGATGAGCAGTTCTTC. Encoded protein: CASSQPTRDEQFF.

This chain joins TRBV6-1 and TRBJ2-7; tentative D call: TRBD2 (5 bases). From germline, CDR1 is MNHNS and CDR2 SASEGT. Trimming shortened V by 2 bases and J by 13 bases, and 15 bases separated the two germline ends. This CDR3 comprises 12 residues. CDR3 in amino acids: CASSESVSEGYF. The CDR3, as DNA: TGTGCCAGCAGTGAATCAGTCAGTGAGGGATACTTC.

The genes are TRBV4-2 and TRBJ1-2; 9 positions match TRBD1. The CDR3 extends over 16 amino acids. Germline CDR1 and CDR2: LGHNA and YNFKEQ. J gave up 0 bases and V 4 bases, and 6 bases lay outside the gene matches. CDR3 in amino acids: CASSLGTGNTNYGYTF. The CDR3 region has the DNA TGTGCCAGCAGCCTTGGGACAGGGAATACTAACTATGGCTACACCTTC.

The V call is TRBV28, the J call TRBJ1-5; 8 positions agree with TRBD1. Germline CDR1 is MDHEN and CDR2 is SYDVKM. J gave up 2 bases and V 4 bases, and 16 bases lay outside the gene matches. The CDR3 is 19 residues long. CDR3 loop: CASSSPDRASWLGNQPQHF. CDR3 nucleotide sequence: TGTGCCAGCAGTTCCCCGGACAGGGCGTCCTGGTTGGGCAATCAGCCCCAGCATTTT.

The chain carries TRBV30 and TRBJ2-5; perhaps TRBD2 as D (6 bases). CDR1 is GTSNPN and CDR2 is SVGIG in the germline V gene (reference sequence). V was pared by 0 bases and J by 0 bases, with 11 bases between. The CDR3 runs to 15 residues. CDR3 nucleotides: TGTGCCTGGAGTGTAGGCGGGACCTACCAAGAGACCCAGTACTTC. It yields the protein CAWSVGGTYQETQYF.

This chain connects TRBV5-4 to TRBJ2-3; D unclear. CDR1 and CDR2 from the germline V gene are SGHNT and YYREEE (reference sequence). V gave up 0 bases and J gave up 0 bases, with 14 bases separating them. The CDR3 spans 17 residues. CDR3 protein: CASSLELTPSSTDTQYF. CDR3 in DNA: TGTGCCAGCAGCTTGGAACTCACCCCGTCTAGCACAGATACGCAGTATTTT.

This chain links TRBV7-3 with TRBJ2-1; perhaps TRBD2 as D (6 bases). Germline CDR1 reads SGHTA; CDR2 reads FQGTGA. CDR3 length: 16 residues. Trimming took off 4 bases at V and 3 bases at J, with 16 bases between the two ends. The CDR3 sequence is CASSSSRRAGYNEQFF. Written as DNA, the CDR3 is TGTGCCAGCAGCTCCTCGAGGAGGGCCGGCTACAATGAGCAGTTCTTC.

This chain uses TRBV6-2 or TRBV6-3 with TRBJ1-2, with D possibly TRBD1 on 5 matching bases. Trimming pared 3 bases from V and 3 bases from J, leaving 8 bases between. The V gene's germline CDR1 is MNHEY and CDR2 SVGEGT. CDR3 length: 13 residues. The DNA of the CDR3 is TGTGCCAGCAGTTATGAAGGGGACTATGGCTACACCTTC. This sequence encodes CASSYEGDYGYTF.

CDR3 coding DNA: TGTGCCAGCAGCCCCCTTCCCCCTAACTATGGCTACACCTTC. This codes for CASSPLPPNYGYTF. J is TRBJ1-2 and V is TRBV5-6; D remains ambiguous. The CDR3 runs to 14 residues. Trimming took 4 bases from V and 0 from J, leaving 10 bases between them. The V gene's germline CDR1 is SGHDT and CDR2 YYEEEE.

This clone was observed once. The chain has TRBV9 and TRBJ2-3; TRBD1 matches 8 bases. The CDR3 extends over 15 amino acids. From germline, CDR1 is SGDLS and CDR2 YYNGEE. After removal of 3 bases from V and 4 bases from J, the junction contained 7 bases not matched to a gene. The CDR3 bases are TGTGCCAGCAGCGCTTCACAGGGGGAAGCAGATACGCAGTATTTT. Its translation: CASSASQGEADTQYF.

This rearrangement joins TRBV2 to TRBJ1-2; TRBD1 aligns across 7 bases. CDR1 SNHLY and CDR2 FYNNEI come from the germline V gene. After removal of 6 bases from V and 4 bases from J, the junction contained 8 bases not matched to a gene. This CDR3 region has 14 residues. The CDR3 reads CASRSGTAGYGYTF. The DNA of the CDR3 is TGTGCCAGCAGGTCCGGGACAGCTGGCTATGGCTACACCTTC.

CDR3 DNA: TGTGCCAGCAGCTCTTACCGGACAAGATACTATAATTCACCCCTCCACTTT. The encoded protein is CASSSYRTRYYNSPLHF. This chain joins TRBV7-8 and TRBJ1-6, with D tentatively TRBD1 (5 bases). CDR1 is SGHVS and CDR2 is FQNEAQ in the germline V gene. Trimming shortened V by 4 bases and J by 3 bases, and 16 bases separated the two germline ends. The CDR3 spans 17 residues. The variable domain in full, completed from reference TRBV7-8 and TRBJ1-6, reads GAGVSQSPRYKVAKRGQDVALRCDPISGHVSLFWYQQALGQGPEFLTYFQNEAQLDKSGLPSDRFFAERPEGSVSTLKIQRTQQEDSAVYLCASSSYRTRYYNSPLHFGNGTRLTVT.

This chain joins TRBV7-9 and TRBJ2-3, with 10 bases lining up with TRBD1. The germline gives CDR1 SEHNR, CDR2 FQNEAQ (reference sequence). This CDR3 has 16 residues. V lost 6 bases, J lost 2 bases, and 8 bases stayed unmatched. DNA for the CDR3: TGTGCCAGCAGTTCTCGTGGGACAGGGGTCACAGATACGCAGTATTTT. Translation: CASSSRGTGVTDTQYF.

CDR3 in amino acids: CASVRSSYEQFF. The CDR3 region has the DNA TGTGCCAGCGTGAGGTCTAGCTATGAGCAGTTCTTC. The V gene is TRBV28, the J gene TRBJ2-1; tentative D call: TRBD2 (5 bases). Germline V gives CDR1 MDHEN, CDR2 SYDVKM. V lost 8 bases and J lost 8, with 13 bases in between. The CDR3 extends over 12 amino acids.

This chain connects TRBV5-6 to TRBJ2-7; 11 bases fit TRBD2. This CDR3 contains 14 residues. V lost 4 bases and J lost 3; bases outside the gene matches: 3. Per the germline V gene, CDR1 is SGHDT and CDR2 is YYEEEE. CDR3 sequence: CASSLGTSGYEQYF. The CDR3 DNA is TGTGCCAGCAGCCTCGGGACTAGCGGCTACGAGCAGTACTTC.

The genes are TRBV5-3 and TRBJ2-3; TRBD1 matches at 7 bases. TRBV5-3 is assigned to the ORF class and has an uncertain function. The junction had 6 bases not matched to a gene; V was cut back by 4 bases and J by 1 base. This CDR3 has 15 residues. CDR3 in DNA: TGTGCCAGAAGCCTCGACAGGGAATGCACAGATACGCAGTATTTT. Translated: CARSLDRECTDTQYF.